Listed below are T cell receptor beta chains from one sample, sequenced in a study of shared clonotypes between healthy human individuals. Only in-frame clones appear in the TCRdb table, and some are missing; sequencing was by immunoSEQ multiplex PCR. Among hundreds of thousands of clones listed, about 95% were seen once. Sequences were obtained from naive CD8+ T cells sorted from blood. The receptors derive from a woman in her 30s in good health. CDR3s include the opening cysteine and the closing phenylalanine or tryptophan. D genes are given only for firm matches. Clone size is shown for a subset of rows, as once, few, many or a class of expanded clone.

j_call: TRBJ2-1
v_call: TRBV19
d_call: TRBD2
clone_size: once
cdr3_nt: TGTGCCACCAGACTAGCGGGAGGAAGGAATGAGCAGTTCTTC
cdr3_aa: CATRLAGGRNEQFF

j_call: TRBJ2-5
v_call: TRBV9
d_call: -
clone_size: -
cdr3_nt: TGTGCCAGCAGCGTAGGCGGGAACCCCCAAGAGACCCAGTACTTC
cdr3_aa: CASSVGGNPQETQYF

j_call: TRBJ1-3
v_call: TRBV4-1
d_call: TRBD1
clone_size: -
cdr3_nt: TGCGCCAGCAGCCGCAGCACCGGGACAGGGGCCACCTCTGGAAACACCATATATTTT
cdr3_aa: CASSRSTGTGATSGNTIYF

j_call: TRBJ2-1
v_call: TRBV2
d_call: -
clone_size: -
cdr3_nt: TGTGCCAGCAGTGCCAGACTAGTCGATGAGCAGTTCTTC
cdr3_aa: CASSARLVDEQFF

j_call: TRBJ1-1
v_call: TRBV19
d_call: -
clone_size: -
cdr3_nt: TGTGCCAGTAGTATAGACGGCTGGACTGAGGGTAACACTGAAGCTTTCTTT
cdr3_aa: CASSIDGWTEGNTEAFF

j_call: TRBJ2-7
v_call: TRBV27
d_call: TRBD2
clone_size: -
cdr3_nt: TGTGCCAGCAGTTTGGGGAGGGTAGGTGAGCAGTACTTC
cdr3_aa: CASSLGRVGEQYF

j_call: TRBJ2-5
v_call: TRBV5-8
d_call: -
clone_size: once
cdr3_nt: TGTGCCAGCTGGATCGAAGAGACCCAGTACTTC
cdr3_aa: CASWIEETQYF

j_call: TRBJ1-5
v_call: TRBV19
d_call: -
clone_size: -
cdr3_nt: TGTGCCAGTAGTATCCTACGGATAGGGCCAGAGTATAGCAATCAGCCCCAGCATTTT
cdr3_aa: CASSILRIGPEYSNQPQHF

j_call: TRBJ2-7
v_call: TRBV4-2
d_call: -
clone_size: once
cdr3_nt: TGTGCCAGCAGCCAAGCCCCGACAGGATCCTACGAGCAGTACTTC
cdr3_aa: CASSQAPTGSYEQYF

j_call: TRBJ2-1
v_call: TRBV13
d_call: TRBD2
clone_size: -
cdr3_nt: TGTGCCAGCAGTACGTTTAGCAGTGGAGGGACTAGCGTTAATGAGCAGTTCTTC
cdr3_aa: CASSTFSSGGTSVNEQFF

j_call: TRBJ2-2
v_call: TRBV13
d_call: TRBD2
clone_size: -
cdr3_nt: TGTGCCAGCAGCTTAGGTCTAGCGGGTGCCGCCGGGGAGCTGTTTTTT
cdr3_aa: CASSLGLAGAAGELFF

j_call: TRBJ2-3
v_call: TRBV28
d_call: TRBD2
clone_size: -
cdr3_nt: TGTGCCAGCAGTTTGAAACTAGCGGGAGAGGCTAGCACAGATACGCAGTATTTT
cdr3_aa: CASSLKLAGEASTDTQYF

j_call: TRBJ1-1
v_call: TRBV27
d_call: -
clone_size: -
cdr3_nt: TGTGCCAGCAGTTTATGGGGGGGCACCAACACTGAAGCTTTCTTT
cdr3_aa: CASSLWGGTNTEAFF

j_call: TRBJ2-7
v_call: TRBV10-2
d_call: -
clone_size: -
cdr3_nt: TGCGCCAGCAGTTTGCAGGCGGGGGCATCCTACGAGCAGTACTTC
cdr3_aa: CASSLQAGASYEQYF

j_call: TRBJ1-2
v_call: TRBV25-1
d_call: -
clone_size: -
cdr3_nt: TGTGCCAGCTGGGACTATGGCTACACCTTC
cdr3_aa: CASWDYGYTF

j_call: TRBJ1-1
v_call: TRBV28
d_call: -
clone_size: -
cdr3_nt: TGTGCCAGCAGTTTATTAGCGGCGGCCACTGAAGCTTTCTTT
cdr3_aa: CASSLLAAATEAFF

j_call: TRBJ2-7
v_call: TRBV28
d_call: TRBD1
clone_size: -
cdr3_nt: TGTGCCAGCAGTTTCCTGGGACAGGGGGTTGAAAGCGAGCAGTACTTC
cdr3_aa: CASSFLGQGVESEQYF

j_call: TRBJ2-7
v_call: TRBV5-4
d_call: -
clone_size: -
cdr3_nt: TGTGCCAGCACCGACGGGACCCGGGGGCGCGAGCAGTACTTC
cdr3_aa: CASTDGTRGREQYF

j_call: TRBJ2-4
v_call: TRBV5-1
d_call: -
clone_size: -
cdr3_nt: TGCGCCAGCAGCCCCCCTGGGGGAAGGGGAAACATTCAGTACTTC
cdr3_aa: CASSPPGGRGNIQYF

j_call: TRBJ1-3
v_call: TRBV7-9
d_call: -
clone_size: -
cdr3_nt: TGTGCCAGCAACCGTCTCGACAGTCTTGGAAACACCATATATTTT
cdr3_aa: CASNRLDSLGNTIYF

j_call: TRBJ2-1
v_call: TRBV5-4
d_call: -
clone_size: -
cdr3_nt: TGTGCCAGCTCCCCGGAGGAGGCGGAGCAGTTCTTC
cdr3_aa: CASSPEEAEQFF

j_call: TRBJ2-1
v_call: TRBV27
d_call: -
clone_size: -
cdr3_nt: TGTGCCAGCAGTCGTCCGGCCGATTACAATGAGCAGTTCTTC
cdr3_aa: CASSRPADYNEQFF

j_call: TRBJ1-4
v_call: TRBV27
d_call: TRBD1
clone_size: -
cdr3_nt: TGTGCCACCCGGGTGACAGGGGTAGGAGAAAAACTGTTTTTT
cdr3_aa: CATRVTGVGEKLFF

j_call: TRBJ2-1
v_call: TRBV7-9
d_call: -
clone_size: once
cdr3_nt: TGTGCCAGCACTCGGGACCCCACTACCTACAATGAGCAGTTCTTC
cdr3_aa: CASTRDPTTYNEQFF

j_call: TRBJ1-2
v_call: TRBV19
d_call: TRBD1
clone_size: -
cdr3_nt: TGTGCCAGTAGTATATACCTCCTCGGGGGACAGGAATATGGCTACACCTTC
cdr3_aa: CASSIYLLGGQEYGYTF

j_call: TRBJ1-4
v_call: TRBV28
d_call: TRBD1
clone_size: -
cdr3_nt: TGTGCCAGCAGTGGGACAGGAGAGGCAACTAATGAAAAACTGTTTTTT
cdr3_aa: CASSGTGEATNEKLFF

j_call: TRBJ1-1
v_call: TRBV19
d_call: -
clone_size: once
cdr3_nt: TGTGCCAGTAGTATGGTAAGGGGCGGTGGAACTGAAGCTTTCTTT
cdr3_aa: CASSMVRGGGTEAFF

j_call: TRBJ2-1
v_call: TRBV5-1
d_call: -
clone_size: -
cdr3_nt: TGCGCCAGCAGCTTATGGGAAAATGAGCAGTTCTTC
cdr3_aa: CASSLWENEQFF

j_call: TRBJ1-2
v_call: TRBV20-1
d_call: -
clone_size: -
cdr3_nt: TGCAGTGCTCTATGGACTAGAGGCTACACCTTC
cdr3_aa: CSALWTRGYTF

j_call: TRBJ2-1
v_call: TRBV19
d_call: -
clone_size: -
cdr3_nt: TGTGCCAGTAGTATAGCTCCCTACCCCTACAATGAGCAGTTCTTC
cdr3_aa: CASSIAPYPYNEQFF

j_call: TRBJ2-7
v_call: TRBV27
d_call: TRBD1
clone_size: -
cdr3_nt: TGTGCCAGCAGCCCCACAGGGGAAGGTTCGTACGAGCAGTACTTC
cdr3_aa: CASSPTGEGSYEQYF

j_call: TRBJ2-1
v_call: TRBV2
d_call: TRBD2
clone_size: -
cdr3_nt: TGTGCCAGCAGTGATCTTCGGGAGGCGGTCGGGAATGAGCAGTTCTTC
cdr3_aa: CASSDLREAVGNEQFF

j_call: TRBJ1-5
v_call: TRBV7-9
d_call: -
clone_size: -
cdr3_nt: TGTGCCAGCAGCTTAGGCGGTAACAATCAGCCCCAGCATTTT
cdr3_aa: CASSLGGNNQPQHF

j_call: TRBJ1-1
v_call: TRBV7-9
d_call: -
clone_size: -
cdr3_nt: TGTGCCAGCAGCTTACGAGAGGCATTGAACACTGAAGCTTTCTTT
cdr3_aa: CASSLREALNTEAFF

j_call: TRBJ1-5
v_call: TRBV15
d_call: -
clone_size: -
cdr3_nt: TGTGCCACCAGCAGAGATCGGGGGCAGAATCAGCCCCAGCATTTT
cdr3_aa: CATSRDRGQNQPQHF

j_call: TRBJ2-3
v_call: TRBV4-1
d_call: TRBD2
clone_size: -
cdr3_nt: TGCGCCAGCAGCCAAGGTTTGGCGGGAGCTGTAGATACGCAGTATTTT
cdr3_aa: CASSQGLAGAVDTQYF

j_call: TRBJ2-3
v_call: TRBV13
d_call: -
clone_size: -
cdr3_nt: TGTGCCAGCAGCCCGGGACAAATAAACACAGATACGCAGTATTTT
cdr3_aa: CASSPGQINTDTQYF

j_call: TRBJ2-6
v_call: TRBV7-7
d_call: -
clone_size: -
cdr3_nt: TGTGCCAGCAGCAATGTTTATAAGCCACAAAGTCGGGCCAACGTCCTGACTTTC
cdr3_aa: CASSNVYKPQSRANVLTF

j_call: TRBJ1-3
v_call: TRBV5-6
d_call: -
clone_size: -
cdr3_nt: TGTGCCAGCAGCTTGGGACCTGGAAACACCATATATTTT
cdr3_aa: CASSLGPGNTIYF

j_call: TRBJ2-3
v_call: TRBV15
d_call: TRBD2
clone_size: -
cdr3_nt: TGTGCCACCAGCTCCACTGGACTAGTATCAGATACGCAGTATTTT
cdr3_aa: CATSSTGLVSDTQYF

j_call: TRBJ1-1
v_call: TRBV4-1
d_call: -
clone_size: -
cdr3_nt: TGCGCCAGCAGCCAAGTCGGCAGGGGAGGAACTGAAGCTTTCTTT
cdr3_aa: CASSQVGRGGTEAFF

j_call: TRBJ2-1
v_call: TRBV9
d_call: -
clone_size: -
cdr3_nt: TGTGCCAGCAGCGTAGCTACTCGCGTTGCCTACAATGAGCAGTTCTTC
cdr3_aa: CASSVATRVAYNEQFF

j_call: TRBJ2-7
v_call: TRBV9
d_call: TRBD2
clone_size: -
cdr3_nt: TGTGCCAGCAGCCCTGGGACTAGCCCTCACTACGAGCAGTACTTC
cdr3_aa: CASSPGTSPHYEQYF

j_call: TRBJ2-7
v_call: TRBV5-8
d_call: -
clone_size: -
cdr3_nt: TGTGCCAGCAGCTCGGGGGGACAGTACTACGAGCAGTACTTC
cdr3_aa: CASSSGGQYYEQYF

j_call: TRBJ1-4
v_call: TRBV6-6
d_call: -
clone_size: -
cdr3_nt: TGTGCCAGCAGTACACTTGCAACTAATGAAAAACTGTTTTTT
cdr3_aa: CASSTLATNEKLFF